The source of this TCR beta chain is a study of T cells in Graves' hyperthyroidism and ophthalmopathy. RNA transcripts gave rise to amplified TCR beta CDR3 regions. The HTBI set primed first-round TCR CDR3 RT-PCR. TCRdb re-called the multiplex PCR reads through MiXCR, storing one row per CDR3 protein. The sample shows roughly 380,000 distinct CDR3 sequences, about 14% of them seen only once. This clonotype was counted at least ten times. The source of this sequence is a woman between 55 and 75 years old with Graves' hyperthyroidism. Sequencing input: blood.

The CDR3 sequence: CASSYYRGGYEQYF. The DNA of the CDR3 is TGTGCCAGCAGTTACTACAGGGGCGGTTACGAGCAGTACTTC. The V gene is TRBV6-5, the J gene TRBJ2-7; 7 nucleotides agree with TRBD1. With V trimmed by 1 base and J by 4 bases, 4 bases remained unmatched. The germline gives CDR1 MNHEY, CDR2 SVGAGI. The CDR3 runs to 14 residues.